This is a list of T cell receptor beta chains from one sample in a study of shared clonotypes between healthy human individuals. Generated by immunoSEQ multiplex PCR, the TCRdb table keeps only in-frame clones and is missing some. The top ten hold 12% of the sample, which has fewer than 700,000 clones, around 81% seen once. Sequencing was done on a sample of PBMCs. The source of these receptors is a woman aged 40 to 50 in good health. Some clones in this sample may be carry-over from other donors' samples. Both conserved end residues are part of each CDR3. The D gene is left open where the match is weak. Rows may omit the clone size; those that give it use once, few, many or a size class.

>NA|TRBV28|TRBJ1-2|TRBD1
CASGEGTGVRGYTF
TGTGCCAGCGGGGAGGGGACAGGGGTTCGTGGCTACACCTTC
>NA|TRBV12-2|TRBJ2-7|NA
CASRSRGAQPYEQYF
TGTGCAAGTCGCAGCCGAGGTGCCCAGCCCTACGAGCAGTACTTC
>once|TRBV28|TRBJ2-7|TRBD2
CAIRTSLPYEQYF
TGTGCCATTAGGACTAGCCTCCCCTACGAGCAGTACTTC
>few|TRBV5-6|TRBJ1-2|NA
CASSLAVGRRVYGYTF
TGTGCCAGCAGCTTGGCCGTAGGCCGTCGAGTCTATGGCTACACCTTC
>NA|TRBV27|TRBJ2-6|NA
CASSGFRWLQSRANVLTF
TGTGCCAGCAGTGGGTTTCGCTGGCTACAAAGTCGGGCCAACGTCCTGACTTTC
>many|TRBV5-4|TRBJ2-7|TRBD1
CASSLGQGNEQYF
TGTGCCAGCAGCTTGGGACAGGGCAACGAGCAGTACTTC
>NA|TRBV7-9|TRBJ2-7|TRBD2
CASSSGTSGRPSYEQYF
TGTGCCAGCAGCTCCGGGACTAGCGGGAGACCCTCCTACGAGCAGTACTTC
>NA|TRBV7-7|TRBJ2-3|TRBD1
CASSLGTGTDTQYF
TGTGCTAGCAGCCTGGGGACAGGAACAGATACGCAGTATTTT
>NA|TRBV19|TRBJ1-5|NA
CASSIRELGNQPQHF
TGTGCCAGTAGTATCCGGGAATTGGGCAATCAGCCCCAGCATTTT
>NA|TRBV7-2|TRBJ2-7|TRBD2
CASSFQGTSGHEQYF
TGTGCCAGCAGCTTTCAGGGGACTAGCGGGCACGAGCAGTACTTC
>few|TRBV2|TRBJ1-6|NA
CASRENFVNSPLHF
TGTGCCAGCAGGGAAAACTTTGTGAATTCACCCCTCCACTTT
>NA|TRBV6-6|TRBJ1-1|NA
CASTRHPDTEAFF
TGTGCCAGCACCCGTCACCCGGACACTGAAGCTTTCTTT
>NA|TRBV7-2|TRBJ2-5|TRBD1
CASSFPDRGLETQYF
TGTGCCAGCAGCTTCCCCGACAGGGGGTTAGAGACCCAGTACTTC
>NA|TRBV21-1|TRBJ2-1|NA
CASSKVASGRAGSYNEQFF
TGTGCCAGCAGCAAAGTGGCTAGCGGGAGGGCCGGGTCCTACAATGAGCAGTTCTTC
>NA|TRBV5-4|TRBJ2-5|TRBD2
CASSLSGTSGSETQYF
TGTGCCAGCAGCTTGTCTGGGACTAGCGGGAGTGAGACCCAGTACTTC
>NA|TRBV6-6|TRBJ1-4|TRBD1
CASSRSQGEKLFF
TGTGCCAGCAGTCGCTCACAGGGGGAAAAACTGTTTTTT
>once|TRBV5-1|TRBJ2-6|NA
CASSSVGGFNGANVLTF
TGCGCCAGCAGCTCGGTCGGGGGTTTTAATGGGGCCAACGTCCTGACTTTC
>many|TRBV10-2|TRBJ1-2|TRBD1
CASSEGQGLSRLYTF
TGCGCCAGCAGTGAGGGACAGGGGTTATCCAGACTCTACACCTTC
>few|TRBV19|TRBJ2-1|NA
CASSIRALGTNNEQFF
TGTGCCAGTAGTATAAGGGCCCTCGGGACAAATAATGAGCAGTTCTTC
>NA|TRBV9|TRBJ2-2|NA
CASTRRAYGTRSTGELFF
TGTGCCAGCACCCGTAGGGCCTACGGGACTCGGAGTACCGGGGAGCTGTTTTTT
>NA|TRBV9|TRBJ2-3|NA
CASSATDTQYF
TGTGCCAGCAGCGCGACAGATACGCAGTATTTT
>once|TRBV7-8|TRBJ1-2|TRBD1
CASSPGTVPGVGYTF
TGTGCCAGCAGCCCTGGGACAGTCCCCGGGGTAGGCTACACCTTC
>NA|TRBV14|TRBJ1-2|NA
CATNGTLRLTF
TGTGCCACCAATGGGACACTACGCCTCACCTTC
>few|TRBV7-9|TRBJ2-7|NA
CASSLGGTSVSEQYF
TGTGCCAGCAGCCTAGGTGGGACTTCGGTTTCCGAGCAGTACTTC
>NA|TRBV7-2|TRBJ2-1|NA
CASSFSGSYNEQFF
TGTGCCAGCAGCTTTTCAGGCTCCTACAATGAGCAGTTCTTC
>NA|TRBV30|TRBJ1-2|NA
CAWISPGTGGRGYGYTF
TGTGCCTGGATCTCTCCGGGGACCGGGGGCCGGGGCTATGGCTACACCTTC
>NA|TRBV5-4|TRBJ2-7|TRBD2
CASSTGTSGSYEQYF
TGTGCCAGCAGCACAGGGACTAGCGGCTCCTACGAGCAGTACTTC
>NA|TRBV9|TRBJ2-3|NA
CASSVESASPDTQYF
TGTGCCAGCAGCGTAGAATCAGCCTCCCCAGATACGCAGTATTTT
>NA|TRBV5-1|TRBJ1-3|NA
CASSLGTGAPGNTIYF
TGCGCCAGCAGCTTGGGGACGGGGGCGCCTGGAAACACCATATATTTT
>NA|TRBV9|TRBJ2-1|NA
CASSVEWDSYNEQFF
TGTGCCAGCAGCGTAGAGTGGGACTCCTACAATGAGCAGTTCTTC
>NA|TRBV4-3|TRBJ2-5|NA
CASSQDLTGEETQYF
TGCGCCAGCAGCCAAGATTTGACGGGAGAAGAGACCCAGTACTTC
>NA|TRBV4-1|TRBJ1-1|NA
CASSQRLNTEAFF
TGCGCCAGCAGCCAGCGACTTAACACTGAAGCTTTCTTT
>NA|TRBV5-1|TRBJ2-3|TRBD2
CASSQGLAGDTQYF
TGCGCCAGCAGCCAGGGACTAGCGGGAGATACGCAGTATTTT
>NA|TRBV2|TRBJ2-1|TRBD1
CASSGTGGSYNEQFF
TGTGCCAGCAGTGGGACAGGGGGCTCCTACAATGAGCAGTTCTTC
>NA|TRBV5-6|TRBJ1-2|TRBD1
CASSPDRGRGGYTF
TGTGCCAGCAGCCCCGACAGGGGGCGCGGTGGCTACACCTTC
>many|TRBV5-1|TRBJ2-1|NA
CASSRTGRDNEQFF
TGCGCCAGCAGCCGCACGGGCAGAGACAATGAGCAGTTCTTC
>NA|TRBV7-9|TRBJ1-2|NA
CASSLESEGSYYGYTF
TGTGCCAGCAGCTTGGAGTCTGAGGGGTCTTACTATGGCTACACCTTC
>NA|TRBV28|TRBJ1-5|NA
CASSITGQLPNWGGNQPQHF
TGTGCCAGCAGCATCACCGGACAGCTCCCCAATTGGGGGGGCAATCAGCCCCAGCATTTT
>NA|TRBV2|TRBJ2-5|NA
CASRPGETQYF
TGTGCCAGCAGGCCGGGGGAGACCCAGTACTTC
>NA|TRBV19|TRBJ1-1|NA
CASSIQGRGTEAFF
TGTGCCAGTAGTATTCAGGGGCGAGGCACTGAAGCTTTCTTT
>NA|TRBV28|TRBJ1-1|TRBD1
CASSINRGGAEAFF
TGTGCCAGCAGTATCAACAGGGGTGGCGCTGAAGCTTTCTTT
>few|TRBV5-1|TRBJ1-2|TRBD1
CASSATGYGYTF
TGCGCCAGCAGCGCGACAGGGTACGGCTACACCTTC
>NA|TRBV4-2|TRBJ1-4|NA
CASSPETQVPNEKLFF
TGTGCCAGCAGCCCCGAGACACAGGTTCCTAATGAAAAACTGTTTTTT
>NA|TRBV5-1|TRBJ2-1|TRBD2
CASSPGLAGRSDEQFF
TGCGCCAGCAGCCCCGGACTAGCGGGGAGGTCCGATGAGCAGTTCTTC
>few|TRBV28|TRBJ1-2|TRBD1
CASSRTGLMNGYTF
TGTGCCAGCAGTAGGACAGGATTGATGAATGGCTACACCTTC
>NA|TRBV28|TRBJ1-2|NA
CASSDPGGSNYGYTF
TGTGCCAGCAGTGACCCGGGGGGGTCTAACTATGGCTACACCTTC
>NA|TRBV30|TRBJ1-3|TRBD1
CAWGQGLISGNTIYF
TGTGCCTGGGGACAGGGCCTCATCTCTGGAAACACCATATATTTT
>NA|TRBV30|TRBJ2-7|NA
CAWSVRRGRNEQYF
TGTGCCTGGAGTGTACGCAGGGGTAGGAACGAGCAGTACTTC
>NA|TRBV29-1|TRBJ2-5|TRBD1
CSTYYTGDRETQYF
TGCAGCACTTATTATACCGGGGACAGGGAGACCCAGTACTTC
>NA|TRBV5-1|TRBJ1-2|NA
CASSPDGSRTDGYTF
TGCGCCAGCAGCCCCGACGGGTCGCGGACAGATGGCTACACCTTC
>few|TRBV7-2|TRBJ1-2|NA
CASSFDRANYGYTF
TGTGCCAGCAGCTTCGACAGAGCTAACTATGGCTACACCTTC
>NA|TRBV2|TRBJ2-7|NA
CASSVYEQYF
TGTGCCAGCAGTGTCTACGAGCAGTACTTC
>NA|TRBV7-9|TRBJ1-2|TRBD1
CASSPGQAYGYTF
TGTGCCAGCAGCCCCGGACAGGCCTATGGCTACACCTTC
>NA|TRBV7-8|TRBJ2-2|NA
CASSLNPVNTGELFF
TGTGCCAGCAGCTTAAATCCGGTGAACACCGGGGAGCTGTTTTTT